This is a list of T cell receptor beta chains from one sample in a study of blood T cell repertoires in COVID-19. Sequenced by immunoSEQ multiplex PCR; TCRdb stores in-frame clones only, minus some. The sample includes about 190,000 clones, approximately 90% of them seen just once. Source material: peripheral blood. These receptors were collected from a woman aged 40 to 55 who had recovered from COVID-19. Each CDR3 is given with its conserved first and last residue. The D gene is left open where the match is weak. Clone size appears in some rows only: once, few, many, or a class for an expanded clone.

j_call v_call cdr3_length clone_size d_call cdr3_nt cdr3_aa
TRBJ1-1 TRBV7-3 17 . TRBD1 TGTGCCAGCAGCTTAGGAGACAGGGAAACCCCCTCCACTGAAGCTTTCTTT CASSLGDRETPSTEAFF
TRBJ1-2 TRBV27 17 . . TGTGCCAGCAGTCCGACACCCGGGACACGACTTAACTATGGCTACACCTTC CASSPTPGTRLNYGYTF
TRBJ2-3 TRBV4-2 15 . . TGTGCCAGCAGCCAAGACGGGACTGGGGTTGATACGCAGTATTTT CASSQDGTGVDTQYF
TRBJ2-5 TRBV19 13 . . TGTGCCAGTAGTATTGTGAGTTCGGAGACCCAGTACTTC CASSIVSSETQYF
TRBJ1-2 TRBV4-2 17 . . TGTGCCAGCAGCCAAGATGGGGAGAAGAGGGGACTGTATGGCTACACCTTC CASSQDGEKRGLYGYTF
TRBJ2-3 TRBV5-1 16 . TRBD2 TGCGCCAGCAGCTTGGCCCTAGCGGGAGGGCCGGATACGCAGTATTTT CASSLALAGGPDTQYF
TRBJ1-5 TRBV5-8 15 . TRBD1 TGTGCCAGCAGCTCGGGACAGGGAATCAATCAGCCCCAGCATTTT CASSSGQGINQPQHF
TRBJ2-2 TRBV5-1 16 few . TGCGCCAGCACCCCGCAGGGCCACCCGATTACCGGGGAGCTGTTTTTT CASTPQGHPITGELFF
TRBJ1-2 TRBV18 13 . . TGTGCCAGCTCACCAACTCGGGACTATGGCTACACCTTC CASSPTRDYGYTF
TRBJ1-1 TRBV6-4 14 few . TGTGCCAGCAGTGACAAGGCGGGCGAAACTGAAGCTTTCTTT CASSDKAGETEAFF
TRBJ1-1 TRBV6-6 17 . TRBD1 TGTGCCAGCAGTCCCCTAGGGACAGGTCTGATGAACACTGAAGCTTTCTTT CASSPLGTGLMNTEAFF
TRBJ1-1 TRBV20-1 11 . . TGCAGTGCTACACAGGAGGAGGGGGCTTTCTTT CSATQEEGAFF
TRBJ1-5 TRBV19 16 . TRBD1 TGTGCCAGTAGTCCCCGGACAGGGGCGGGCAATCAGCCCCAGCATTTT CASSPRTGAGNQPQHF
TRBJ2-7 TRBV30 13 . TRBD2 TGTGCCTGGAGTGTGAGGACTAGCGGCGAGCAGTACTTC CAWSVRTSGEQYF
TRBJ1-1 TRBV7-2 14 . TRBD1 TGTGCCAGCAGCTCACAGGGGGCCCTCTATGAAGCTTTCTTT CASSSQGALYEAFF
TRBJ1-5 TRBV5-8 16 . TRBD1 TGTGCCAGCAGCTCAGGGACAGGGCGAGGCAATCAGCCCCAGCATTTT CASSSGTGRGNQPQHF
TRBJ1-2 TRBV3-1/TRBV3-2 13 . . TGTGCCAGCAGCCAGGGGGCCGGCTATGGCTACACCTTC CASSQGAGYGYTF
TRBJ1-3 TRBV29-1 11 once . TGCAGCGTTGAATTGGCCAACACCATATATTTT CSVELANTIYF
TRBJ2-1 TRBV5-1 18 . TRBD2 TGCGCCAGCAGCTTTACCACTAGCGGGAGGGAAAACGTAAATGAGCAGTTCTTC CASSFTTSGRENVNEQFF
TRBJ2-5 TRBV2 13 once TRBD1 TGTGCCAGCAGTACAGGGGGCGGGGAGACCCAGTACTTC CASSTGGGETQYF
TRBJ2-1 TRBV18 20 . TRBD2 TGTGCCAGCTCACCACGGGGGATGACTAGCGGGCCGCTCTCCTACAATGAGCAGTTCTTC CASSPRGMTSGPLSYNEQFF
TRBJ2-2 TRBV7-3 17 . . TGTGCCAGCAGCTGGGCTGGGTCACAGGGCAGCACCGGGGAGCTGTTTTTT CASSWAGSQGSTGELFF
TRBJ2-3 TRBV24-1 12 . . TGTGCCACCAGTGATTCCGGGGATACGCAGTATTTT CATSDSGDTQYF
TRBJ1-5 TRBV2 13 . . TGTGCCAGCAACCTGGGGCGCAATCAGCCCCAGCATTTT CASNLGRNQPQHF
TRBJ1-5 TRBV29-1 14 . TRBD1 TGCAGCGTTGGGGGGCAGGGGGCCGGTCAGCCCCAGCATTTT CSVGGQGAGQPQHF
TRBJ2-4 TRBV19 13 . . TGTGCCAGTAGTATGTGGACAGAAAACATTCAGTACTTC CASSMWTENIQYF
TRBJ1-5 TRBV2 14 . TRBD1 TGTGCCAGCGCCCGGGACAGGAATAATCAGCCCCAGCATTTT CASARDRNNQPQHF
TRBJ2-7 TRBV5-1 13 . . TGCGCCAGCAGCCGGTGGGCAGTCCACGAGCAGTACTTC CASSRWAVHEQYF
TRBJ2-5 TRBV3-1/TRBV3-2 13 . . TGTGCCAGCAGCCTAAGGGGCGCAGAGACCCAGTACTTC CASSLRGAETQYF
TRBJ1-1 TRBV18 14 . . TGTGCCAGCTCACCCTGGGGTGCGGGCACTGAAGCTTTCTTT CASSPWGAGTEAFF
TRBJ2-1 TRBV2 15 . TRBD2 TGTGCCAGCAGTGAAGTAGCGGGAGGGCCAGTTGAGCAGTTCTTC CASSEVAGGPVEQFF
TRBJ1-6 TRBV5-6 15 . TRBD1 TGTGCCAGCAGACCAGGGGGCCTCTATAATTCACCCCTCCACTTT CASRPGGLYNSPLHF
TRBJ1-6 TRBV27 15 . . TGTGCCAGCAGGACCGAGGTCTCCTATAATTCACCCCTCCACTTT CASRTEVSYNSPLHF
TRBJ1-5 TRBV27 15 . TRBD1 TGTGCCAGCAGTTCGATTGGACAGGGGGATCAGCCCCAGCATTTT CASSSIGQGDQPQHF
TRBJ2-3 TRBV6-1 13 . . TGTGCCAGCAGTGAAGCCAGGGCAGATACGCAGTATTTT CASSEARADTQYF
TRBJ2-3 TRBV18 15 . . TGTGCCAGCTCACCAGCTGACAGGTTGCGGGATACGCAGTATTTT CASSPADRLRDTQYF
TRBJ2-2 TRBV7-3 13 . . TGTGCCAGCAGCTTAAATCGTCTCGGGGAGCTGTTTTTT CASSLNRLGELFF
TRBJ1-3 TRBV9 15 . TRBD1 TGTGCCAGCAGCGCACCTCAGGGGGCTGGAAACACCATATATTTT CASSAPQGAGNTIYF
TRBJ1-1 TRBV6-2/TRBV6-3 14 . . TGTGCCAGCAGTTCCTTACAGGTGAACACTGAAGCTTTCTTT CASSSLQVNTEAFF
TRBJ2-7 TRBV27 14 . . TGTGCCAGCAGTCCCACCGGACTTATCGACGAGCAGTACTTC CASSPTGLIDEQYF
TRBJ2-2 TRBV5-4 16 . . TGTGCCAGCAGCTTCGGCAGGGCCGCGAGCACCGGGGAGCTGTTTTTT CASSFGRAASTGELFF